These 20 T cell receptor beta chains were sequenced from one sample in a study of monozygotic twins with inflammatory bowel disease. TCRdb re-called the 5' RACE reads and gives one entry per CDR3 protein, without DNA. Its listing shows some 170,000 distinct CDR3 sequences. The sample taken for sequencing was blood. The source of these receptors is a human donor with ulcerative colitis or Crohn's disease, or a healthy co-twin of an affected twin (not recorded which).

The chain is built from TRBV7-9 and TRBJ2-7; TCRdb's D gene call, TRBD1, goes unchecked for lack of DNA. CDR3 length: 14 residues. CDR1 and CDR2 from the germline V gene are SEHNR and FQNEAQ (reference sequence). This CDR3 reads CASSSRGLTYEQYF.

The V call is TRBV23-1, the J call TRBJ2-7; TCRdb indicates TRBD2, and absent DNA this call remains unverified. TRBV23-1 is reported as an ORF; its role is uncertain. The CDR3 sequence is 16 residues long. CDR3 protein: CASSQSKASGSYEQYF.

The chain recombines TRBV4-2 with TRBJ2-7; TCRdb's assignment of TRBD2 cannot be checked, as there is no DNA. From germline, CDR1 is LGHNA and CDR2 YNFKEQ. The CDR3 spans 15 residues. The CDR3 loop reads CASSQVASGGYEQYF.

The rearrangement joins TRBV7-6 to TRBJ2-5; TCRdb outputs TRBD2, but without DNA this stays unchecked. Germline lookup yields CDR1 SGHVS and CDR2 FNYEAQ. The CDR3 totals 16 residues. The CDR3 spells CASSSIAGGPQETQYF.

The CDR3 sequence is CASSPRAGIHEQYF. The chain joins TRBV27 to TRBJ2-7; no DNA is available, so the TRBD1 call from TCRdb remains unchecked. The CDR3 sequence is 14 residues long. Looked up from germline, CDR1 is MNHEY and CDR2 is SMNVEV (reference sequence).

The chain couples TRBV24-1 to TRBJ2-2; TCRdb calls TRBD1, which cannot be checked without DNA. The length of the CDR3 is 16 residues. CDR1 is KGHDR, CDR2 SFDVKD, per germline. CDR3 residues: CATSDPGQGGTGELFF.

The chain couples TRBV7-2 to TRBJ2-1. The CDR3 length is 12 residues. Germline V gives CDR1 SGHTA, CDR2 FQGNSA. This chain's CDR3 is CASSLPYSEQFF.

The chain joins TRBV18 to TRBJ2-7; TCRdb's D gene call, TRBD2, goes unchecked for lack of DNA. Germline assignment: CDR1 KGHSH and CDR2 LQKENI. The CDR3 consists of 15 residues. This chain's CDR3 is CASSLSGGLNYEQYF.

This CDR3 is CASRWTGVITGELFF. The chain has TRBV6-1 and TRBJ2-2; the TCRdb call, TRBD1, lacks DNA for checking. CDR3 length: 15 amino acids. Germline lookup yields CDR1 MNHNS and CDR2 SASEGT.

V and J are TRBV7-2 and TRBJ2-1; TCRdb gives TRBD2 as the D gene, but with no DNA this cannot be confirmed. The CDR3 has 17 amino acids. Germline CDR1 is SGHTA and CDR2 is FQGNSA. The CDR3 reads CASSLFSGRGSYNEQFF.

The chain's CDR3 is CASSELAGDSSDTQYF. The V gene is TRBV6-4, the J gene TRBJ2-3; TCRdb gives TRBD2 as the D gene, but with no DNA this cannot be confirmed. Germline values: CDR1 MRHNA, CDR2 SNTAGT. This CDR3 is built from 16 residues.

The rearrangement links TRBV5-6 to TRBJ2-7; TCRdb reports TRBD2, a call that lacks DNA to check it against. Germline values: CDR1 SGHDT, CDR2 YYEEEE. The CDR3 is 15 amino acids. CDR3 region: CASRRRNSGAYAQYF.

V usage is TRBV7-8 and J usage is TRBJ2-3; the D call from TCRdb, TRBD2, cannot be confirmed without DNA. Germline V gene lookup returns CDR1 SGHVS and CDR2 FQNEAQ. The CDR3 contains 14 residues. This chain's CDR3 is CASSLLGGTDTQYF.

The CDR3 sequence is CASSLPGLAGNTGELFF. The J gene is TRBJ2-2, the V gene TRBV7-9; TCRdb picks TRBD2, but there is no DNA to check that call. Germline-derived CDR1 and CDR2 are SEHNR and FQNEAQ (reference sequence). This CDR3 contains 17 residues.

The chain's CDR3 is CASSIIRDSSYEQYF. The chain joins TRBV18 to TRBJ2-7; TCRdb selects TRBD1, and the lack of DNA leaves this call unchecked. This CDR3 contains 15 residues. Looked up from germline, CDR1 is KGHSH and CDR2 is LQKENI.

The chain has TRBV6-5 and TRBJ2-1. Germline V lookup: CDR1 MNHEY, CDR2 SVGAGI. The CDR3 runs 16 residues. CDR3 residues: CASSYPQNGNYNEQFF.

V is TRBV30 and J is TRBJ2-7; absent DNA, TCRdb's TRBD1 call cannot be checked. Germline loops: CDR1 GTSNPN, CDR2 SVGIG (reference sequence). This CDR3 is 14 amino acids long. This chain's CDR3 is CAWRRGQSSYEQYF.

J is TRBJ2-3 and V is TRBV7-6. From germline, CDR1 is SGHVS and CDR2 FNYEAQ. CDR3 size: 14 residues. The CDR3 loop reads CASSATSGADTQYF.

The chain joins TRBV27 to TRBJ2-1; TCRdb names TRBD2, which stays unverified in the absence of DNA. This CDR3 is built from 15 residues. Germline values: CDR1 MNHEY, CDR2 SMNVEV (reference sequence). CDR3 region: CASVLAGGPYNEQFF.

The V call is TRBV19, the J call TRBJ1-1. The CDR3 length is 14 residues. Per germline, CDR1 LNHDA and CDR2 SQIVND (reference sequence). CDR3 amino acids: CASRPKGLGTEAFF.